This T cell receptor (beta chain) was sequenced for a study of regulatory T cells in long-lasting Graves disease. Study-wide points: Whereas new patients shared about a thousand public clonotypes, persistent patients shared more, at about 2,700. Since the sample size was small, accuracy may have been reduced. Repertoires from persistent disease leaned toward TRBV28, TRBJ1-2 and TRBJ2-5.

The V segment lost 3 bases and the J segment 2 bases; nucleotides outside the gene matches: 16. This CDR3 contains 17 residues. Germline V gene sequence: CDR1 DFQATT, CDR2 SNEGSKA (reference sequence). CDR3 regions were amplified by Arm-PCR using iRepertoire HTBI primers to build TCR beta libraries. TCRdb reprocessed the multiplex PCR reads with MiXCR, giving one entry per CDR3 protein. The top ten clones hold over 7.5% of a sample with around 500,000 distinct CDR3 sequences, approximately 15% of them seen once. Time point described: newly diagnosed GD, antithyroid drugs for less than 3 months. Extracted PBMC RNA gave rise to the TCR library. This clonotype has a count of ten or more. The antigen remains unidentified. The same specimen was also included in a second study, on T cells in Graves' hyperthyroidism and ophthalmopathy.

The receptor's source is a man aged 25-40 years with Graves disease. The specimen comprised peripheral blood mononuclear cells (PBMCs), sampled at new diagnosis, from a patient treated with antithyroid drugs. The chain couples TRBV20-1 to TRBJ2-7; TRBD2 matches 7 bases. The CDR3 DNA reads as TGCAGTGCTAGGCCAGAATACCGGATAGCGGGTGCCTACGAGCAGTACTTC. It translates to CSARPEYRIAGAYEQYF.